The 9 T cell receptor beta chains below all came from one sample that was sequenced in a study of blood T cell repertoires in COVID-19. Generated by immunoSEQ multiplex PCR, the TCRdb table keeps only in-frame clones and is missing some. The sample has tens of thousands of clones; about 85% are singletons. Sequencing input: peripheral blood. The origin of the receptors is an elderly man with acute or convalescent COVID-19.

The chain uses TRBV19 and TRBJ1-2; D uncertain. Trimming cost V 5 bases and J 4 bases, with 20 bases left between them. This CDR3 spans 16 amino acids. CDR1 and CDR2 (germline): LNHDA, SQIVND (reference sequence). The CDR3 reads CASSPQAGGPIYGYTF. For the CDR3, the DNA is TGTGCCAGTAGTCCCCAGGCGGGTGGACCCATCTATGGCTACACCTTC.

The chain uses TRBV6-2 or TRBV6-3 and TRBJ2-3, with 8 bases matching TRBD2. V shed 5 bases, J shed 3 bases, and the junction held 4 bases outside the gene matches. Looked up from germline, CDR1 is MNHEY and CDR2 is SVGEGT. The CDR3 covers 14 residues. The DNA for the CDR3 is TGTGCCAGCAGTCGAGGACTAGCAACAGATACGCAGTATTTT. Amino acid sequence: CASSRGLATDTQYF.

The rearrangement joins TRBV9 to TRBJ1-3, with D perhaps TRBD1 (5 bases). CDR3 length: 18 residues. Trimming took 1 base from V and 4 from J, leaving 21 bases between them. Germline V lookup: CDR1 SGDLS, CDR2 YYNGEE. The CDR3 loop is CASSVTDSESGAGNTIYF. In DNA form, the CDR3 reads TGTGCCAGCAGCGTAACCGACAGCGAAAGTGGTGCGGGAAACACCATATATTTT.

The chain combines TRBV7-3 with TRBJ2-1; maybe TRBD2 (5 bases). CDR1 is SGHTA and CDR2 is FQGTGA in the germline V gene. There are 16 residues in the CDR3. V lost 5 bases and J 8 bases, leaving 22 bases between the germline ends. The CDR3 nucleotides are TGTGCCAGCAGCCCCACACTAGTCGGTCGGTCGGATGAGCAGTTCTTC. This encodes CASSPTLVGRSDEQFF.

The chain couples TRBV28 to TRBJ1-2, with a possible D match to TRBD1 (6 bases). This CDR3 region has 15 residues. Deletions cut 5 bases from V and 2 bases from J, with 15 bases between. Germline-derived CDR1 and CDR2 are MDHEN and SYDVKM. The CDR3 DNA reads as TGTGCCAGCAGTCCCCCGGGGCAGGGGAACTATGGCTACACCTTC. Amino acid sequence: CASSPPGQGNYGYTF.

This clone was recorded a few times. The CDR3 sequence is CASRMSGTTNTGELFF. DNA of the CDR3: TGCGCCAGCAGAATGTCCGGGACAACGAACACCGGGGAGCTGTTTTTT. J is TRBJ2-2 and V is TRBV10-2; D is possibly TRBD1 (6 bases). Germline V gives CDR1 WSHSY, CDR2 SAAADI. The CDR3 runs to 16 residues. The ends were cut back, 6 bases at V and 0 bases at J, with 14 bases in the middle.

This clone was detected only once. The genes are TRBV28 and TRBJ2-2, with 13 bases matching TRBD2. Germline V gene data show CDR1 as MDHEN and CDR2 as SYDVKM. The CDR3 sequence is 17 residues long. V lost 2 bases and J lost 1; bases outside the gene matches: 1. CDR3 amino acids: CASSLGTSGVNTGELFF. In DNA, the CDR3 is TGTGCCAGCAGTTTAGGGACTAGCGGGGTGAACACCGGGGAGCTGTTTTTT.

This clone was counted a single time. This chain joins TRBV28 and TRBJ2-1, with 9 bases matching TRBD1. In germline, CDR1 is MDHEN, CDR2 SYDVKM. With 6 bases clipped from V and 4 bases from J, the junction kept 7 bases outside the gene matches. This CDR3 comprises 15 residues. The CDR3 DNA reads TGTGCCAGCAGCCTAACAGGGGGCGCTTACAATGAGCAGTTCTTC. This gives the protein CASSLTGGAYNEQFF.

The table lists this clone with a count of one. The chain combines TRBV7-2 with TRBJ2-3; TRBD2 matches at 10 bases. Germline V lookup: CDR1 SGHTA, CDR2 FQGNSA. Trimming removed 2 bases from V and 5 bases from J; junction bases left unmatched: 7. The CDR3 is 16 residues long. The CDR3 loop reads CASSLSSGGSRDTQYF. Here the CDR3 DNA reads TGTGCCAGCAGCTTAAGTAGCGGGGGGTCACGAGATACGCAGTATTTT.